What follows is one T cell receptor beta chain and its context. Its antigen is unidentified. The source of the sample is a study of shared clonotypes between healthy human individuals. General observations from the study: Read depth was anticipated to influence clonotype sharing among donors.

This table comes from immunoSEQ multiplex PCR, and its TCRdb copy is limited to in-frame clones, with some not included. The table has about 490,000 clones, approximately 82% seen once. The unsorted samples had some 90 million PBMCs used for genomic DNA. The CDR3 contains 14 residues. Trimming took 5 bases from V and 2 from J, leaving 12 bases between them. CDR1 is LNHDA and CDR2 is SQIVND in the germline V gene (reference sequence). Input material: PBMCs. The J gene is TRBJ1-1, the V gene TRBV19; D uncertain. The sequence was collected from a woman aged 40 to 50 in good health. Some clones in this sample may be carry-over from other donors' samples. CDR3 bases: TGTGCCAGTAGTGTGTCCGGGGAAAACACTGAAGCTTTCTTT. It is translated as CASSVSGENTEAFF.